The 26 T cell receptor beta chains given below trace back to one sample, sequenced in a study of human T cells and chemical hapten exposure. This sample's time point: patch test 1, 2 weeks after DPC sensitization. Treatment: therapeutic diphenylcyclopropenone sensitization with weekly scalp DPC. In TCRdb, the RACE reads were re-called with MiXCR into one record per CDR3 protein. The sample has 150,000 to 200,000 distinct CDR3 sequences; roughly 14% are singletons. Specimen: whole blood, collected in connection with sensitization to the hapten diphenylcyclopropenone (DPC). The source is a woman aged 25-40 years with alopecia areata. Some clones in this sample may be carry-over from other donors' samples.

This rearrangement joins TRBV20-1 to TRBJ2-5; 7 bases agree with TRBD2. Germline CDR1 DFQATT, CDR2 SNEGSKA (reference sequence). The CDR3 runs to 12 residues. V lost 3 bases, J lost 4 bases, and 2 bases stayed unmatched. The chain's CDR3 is CSASTSAETQYF. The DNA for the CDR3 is TGCAGTGCTAGTACTAGCGCAGAGACCCAGTACTTC.

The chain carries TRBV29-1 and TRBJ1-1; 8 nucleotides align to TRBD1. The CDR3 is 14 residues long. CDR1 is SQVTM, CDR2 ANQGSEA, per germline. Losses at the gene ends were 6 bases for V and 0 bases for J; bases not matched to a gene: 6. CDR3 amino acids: CSVGYRGMNTEAFF. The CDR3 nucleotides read TGCAGCGTGGGCTACAGGGGGATGAACACTGAAGCTTTCTTT.

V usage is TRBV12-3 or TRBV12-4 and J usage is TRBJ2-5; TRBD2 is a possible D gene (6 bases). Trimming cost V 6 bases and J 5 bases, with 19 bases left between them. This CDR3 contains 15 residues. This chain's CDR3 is CASRATGGLRETQYF. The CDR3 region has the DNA TGTGCCAGCAGAGCGACTGGGGGGTTAAGGGAGACCCAGTACTTC.

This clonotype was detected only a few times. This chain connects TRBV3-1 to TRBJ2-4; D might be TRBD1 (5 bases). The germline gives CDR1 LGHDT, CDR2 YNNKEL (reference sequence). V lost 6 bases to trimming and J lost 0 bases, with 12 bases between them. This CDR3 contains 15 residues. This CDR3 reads CASSPTALAKNIQYF. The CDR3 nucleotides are TGTGCCAGCAGTCCGACAGCGTTAGCCAAAAACATTCAGTACTTC.

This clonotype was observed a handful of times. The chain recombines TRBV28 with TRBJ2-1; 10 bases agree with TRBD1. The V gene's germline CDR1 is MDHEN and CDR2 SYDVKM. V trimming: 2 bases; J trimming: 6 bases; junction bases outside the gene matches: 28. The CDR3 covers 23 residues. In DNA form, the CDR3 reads TGTGCCAGCAGTTTAGCCAAGGGAACGGTGGGGACAGGGGCCCCCGTTCAGACCAATGAGCAGTTCTTC. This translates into CASSLAKGTVGTGAPVQTNEQFF.

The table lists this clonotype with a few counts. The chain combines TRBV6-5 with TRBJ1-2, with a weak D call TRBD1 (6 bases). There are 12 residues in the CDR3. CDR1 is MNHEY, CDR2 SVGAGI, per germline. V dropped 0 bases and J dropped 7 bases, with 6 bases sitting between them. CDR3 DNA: TGTGCCAGCAGTTACTCACAGGGTGGCTACACCTTC. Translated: CASSYSQGGYTF.

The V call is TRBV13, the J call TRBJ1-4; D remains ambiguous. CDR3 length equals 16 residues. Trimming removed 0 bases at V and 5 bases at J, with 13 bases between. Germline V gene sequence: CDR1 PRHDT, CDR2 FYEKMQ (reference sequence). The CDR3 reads CASSLGRVSLNEKLFF. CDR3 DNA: TGTGCCAGCAGCTTAGGCCGGGTCAGCCTAAATGAAAAACTGTTTTTT.

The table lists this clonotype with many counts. CDR3 DNA sequence: TGTGCCAGTAGTACCCTTAGGGAATATAGCAATCAGCCCCAGCATTTT. It yields the protein CASSTLREYSNQPQHF. The V gene is TRBV19, the J gene TRBJ1-5; D uncertain. The CDR3 spans 16 residues. Trimming pared 4 bases from V and 0 bases from J, leaving 13 bases between. Germline CDR1 LNHDA, CDR2 SQIVND (reference sequence).

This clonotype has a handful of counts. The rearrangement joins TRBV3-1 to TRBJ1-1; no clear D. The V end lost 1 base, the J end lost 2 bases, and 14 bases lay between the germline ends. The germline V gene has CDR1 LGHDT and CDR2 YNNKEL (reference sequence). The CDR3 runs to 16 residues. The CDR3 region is CASSQGELGSNTEAFF. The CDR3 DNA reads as TGTGCCAGCAGCCAAGGGGAATTAGGGAGTAACACTGAAGCTTTCTTT.

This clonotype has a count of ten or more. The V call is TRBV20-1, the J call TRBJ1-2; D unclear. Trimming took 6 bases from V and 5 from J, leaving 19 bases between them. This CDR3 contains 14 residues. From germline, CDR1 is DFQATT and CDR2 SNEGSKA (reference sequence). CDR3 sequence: CSASGGIKGYGYTF. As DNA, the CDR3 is TGCAGTGCGTCCGGCGGGATCAAAGGGTATGGCTACACCTTC.

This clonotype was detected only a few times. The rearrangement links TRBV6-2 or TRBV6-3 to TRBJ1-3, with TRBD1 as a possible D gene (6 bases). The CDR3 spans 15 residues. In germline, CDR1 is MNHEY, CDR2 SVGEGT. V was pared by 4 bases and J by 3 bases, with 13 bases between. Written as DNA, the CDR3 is TGTGCCAGCAGTTGGATGGGACAAGTTGGAAACACCATATATTTT. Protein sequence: CASSWMGQVGNTIYF.

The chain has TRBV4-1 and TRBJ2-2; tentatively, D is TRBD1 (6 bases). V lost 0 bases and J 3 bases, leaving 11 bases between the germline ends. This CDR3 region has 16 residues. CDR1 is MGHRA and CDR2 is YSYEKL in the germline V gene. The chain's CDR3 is CASSQDLDRYTGELFF. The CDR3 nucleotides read TGCGCCAGCAGCCAAGATCTGGACAGATACACCGGGGAGCTGTTTTTT.

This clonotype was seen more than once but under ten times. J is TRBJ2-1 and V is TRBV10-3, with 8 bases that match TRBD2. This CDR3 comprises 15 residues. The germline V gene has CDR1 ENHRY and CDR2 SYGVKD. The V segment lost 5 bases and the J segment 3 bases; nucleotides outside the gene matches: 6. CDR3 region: CAISFNAGGYNEQFF. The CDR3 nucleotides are TGTGCCATCAGTTTTAATGCGGGAGGCTACAATGAGCAGTTCTTC.

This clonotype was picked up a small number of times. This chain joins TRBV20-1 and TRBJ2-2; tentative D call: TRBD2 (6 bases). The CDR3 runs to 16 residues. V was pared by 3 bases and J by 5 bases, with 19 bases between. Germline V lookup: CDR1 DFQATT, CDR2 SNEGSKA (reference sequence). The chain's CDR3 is CSASPTRRGRTGELFF. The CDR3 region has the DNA TGCAGTGCTAGCCCGACTAGGCGGGGCCGGACCGGGGAGCTGTTTTTT.

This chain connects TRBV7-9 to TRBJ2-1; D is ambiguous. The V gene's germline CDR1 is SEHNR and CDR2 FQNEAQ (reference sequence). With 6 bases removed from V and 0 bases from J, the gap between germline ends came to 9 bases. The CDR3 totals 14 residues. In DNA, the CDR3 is TGTGCCAGCAGGGAGAGTTCCTCCTACAATGAGCAGTTCTTC. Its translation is CASRESSSYNEQFF. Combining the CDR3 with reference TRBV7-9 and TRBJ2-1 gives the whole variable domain DTGVSQNPRHKITKRGQNVTFRCDPISEHNRLYWYRQTLGQGPEFLTYFQNEAQLEKSRLLSDRFSAERPKGSFSTLEIQRTEQGDSAMYLCASRESSSYNEQFFGPGTRLTVL.

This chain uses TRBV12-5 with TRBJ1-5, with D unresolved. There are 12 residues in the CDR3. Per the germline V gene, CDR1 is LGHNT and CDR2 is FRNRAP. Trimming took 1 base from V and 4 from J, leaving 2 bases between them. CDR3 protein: CASGLDNQPQHF. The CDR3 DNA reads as TGTGCTAGTGGTTTGGATAATCAGCCCCAGCATTTT. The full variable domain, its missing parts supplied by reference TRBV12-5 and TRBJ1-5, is DARVTQTPRHKVTEMGQEVTMRCQPILGHNTVFWYRQTMMQGLELLAYFRNRAPLDDSGMPKDRFSAEMPDATLATLKIQPSEPRDSAVYFCASGLDNQPQHFGDGTRLSIL.

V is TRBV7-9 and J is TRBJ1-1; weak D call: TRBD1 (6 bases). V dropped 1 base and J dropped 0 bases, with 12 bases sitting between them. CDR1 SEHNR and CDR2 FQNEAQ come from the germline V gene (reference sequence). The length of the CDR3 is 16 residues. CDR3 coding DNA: TGTGCCAGCAGCTTAGAATTCGACAGGATGAACACTGAAGCTTTCTTT. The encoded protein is CASSLEFDRMNTEAFF.

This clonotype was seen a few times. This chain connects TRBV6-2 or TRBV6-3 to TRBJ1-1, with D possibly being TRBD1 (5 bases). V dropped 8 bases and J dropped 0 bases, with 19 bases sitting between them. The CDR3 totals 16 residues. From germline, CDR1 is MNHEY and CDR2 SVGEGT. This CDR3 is CASLFHHGGLNTEAFF. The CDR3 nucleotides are TGTGCCAGCCTATTCCACCACGGGGGTCTGAACACTGAAGCTTTCTTT.

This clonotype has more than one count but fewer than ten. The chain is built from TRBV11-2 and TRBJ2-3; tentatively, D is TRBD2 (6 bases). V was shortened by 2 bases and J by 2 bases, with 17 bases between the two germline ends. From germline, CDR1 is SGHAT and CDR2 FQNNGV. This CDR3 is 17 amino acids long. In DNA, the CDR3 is TGTGCCAGCAGCTTACTTTTCGGGAGTTTGAACACAGATACGCAGTATTTT. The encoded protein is CASSLLFGSLNTDTQYF.

As DNA, the CDR3 is TGTGCCAGCAGCTTGGAGACGGCCTCCGGAGATACGCAGTATTTT. Translating gives CASSLETASGDTQYF. The chain carries TRBV5-4 and TRBJ2-3; no clear D gene. The V gene lost 0 bases and the J gene lost 5 bases, with 13 bases spanning the gap. The germline V gene has CDR1 SGHNT and CDR2 YYREEE (reference sequence). There are 15 residues in the CDR3. Filled out from reference TRBV5-4 and TRBJ2-3, the complete variable domain reads ETGVTQSPTHLIKTRGQQVTLRCSSQSGHNTVSWYQQALGQGPQFIFQYYREEENGRGNFPPRFSGLQFPNYSSELNVNALELDDSALYLCASSLETASGDTQYFGPGTRLTVL.

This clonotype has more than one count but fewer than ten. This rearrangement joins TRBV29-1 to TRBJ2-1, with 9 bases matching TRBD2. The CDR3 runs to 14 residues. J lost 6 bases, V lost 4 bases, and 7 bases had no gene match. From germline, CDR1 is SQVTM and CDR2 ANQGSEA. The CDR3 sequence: CSVVGTSHSNEQFF. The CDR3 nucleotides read TGCAGCGTTGTCGGGACTAGCCATAGCAATGAGCAGTTCTTC.

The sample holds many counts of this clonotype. The CDR3 DNA is TGTGCCAGCAGTTTAGTAGGGGGCGGTCAGCCCCAGCATTTT. This encodes CASSLVGGGQPQHF. The chain employs TRBV12-3 or TRBV12-4 and TRBJ1-5; TRBD1 matches 7 bases. There are 14 residues in the CDR3. The J segment lost 6 bases and the V segment lost 1 base, leaving 3 bases of the junction unmatched.

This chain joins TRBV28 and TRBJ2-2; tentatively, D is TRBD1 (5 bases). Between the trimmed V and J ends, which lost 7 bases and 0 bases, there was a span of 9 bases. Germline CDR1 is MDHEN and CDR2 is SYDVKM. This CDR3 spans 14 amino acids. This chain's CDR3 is CASIRQTNTGELFF. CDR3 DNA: TGTGCCAGCATCCGACAGACGAACACCGGGGAGCTGTTTTTT.

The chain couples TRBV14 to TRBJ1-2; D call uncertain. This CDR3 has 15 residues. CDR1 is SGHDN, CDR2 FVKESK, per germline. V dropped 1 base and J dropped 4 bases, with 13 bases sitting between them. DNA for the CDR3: TGTGCCAGCAGCCAAGTGTCGGATCCGTCCTATGGCTACACCTTC. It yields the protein CASSQVSDPSYGYTF.

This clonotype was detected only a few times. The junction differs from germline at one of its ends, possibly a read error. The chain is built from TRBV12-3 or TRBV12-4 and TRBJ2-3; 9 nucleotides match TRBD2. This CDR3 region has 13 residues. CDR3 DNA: TGTGCCAGCAGTTTAGCGTCAGCGGGGGGCCCCAATTTT. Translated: CASSLASAGGPNF.

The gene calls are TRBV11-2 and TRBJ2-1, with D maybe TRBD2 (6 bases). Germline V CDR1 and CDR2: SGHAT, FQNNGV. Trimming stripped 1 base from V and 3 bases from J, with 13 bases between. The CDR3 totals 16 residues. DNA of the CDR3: TGTGCCAGCAGCTTAGCCCCGGGAGTAATCTACAATGAGCAGTTCTTC. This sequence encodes CASSLAPGVIYNEQFF.